This T cell receptor (beta chain) emerged from a study of cytomegalovirus exposure and HLA in healthy donors. Concerning this clone itself: Its matching antigen is unknown.

Clones were read by immunoSEQ multiplex PCR, and TCRdb kept only the in-frame ones, dropping some. This sample yields around 120,000 clones, of which more than 85% are seen a single time; less than 4.5% belongs to the top ten. Study results and limitations: Cytomegalovirus status was reportedly diagnosed by the classifier with high sensitivity and specificity.

The V gene lost 10 bases and the J gene lost 8 bases, with 14 bases spanning the gap. The length of the CDR3 is 11 residues. The V gene's germline CDR1 is LNHNV and CDR2 YYDKDF (reference sequence). The genes are TRBV15 and TRBJ1-2; D not resolved. The source of this sequence is a man aged 18 to 29 in good health and CMV-seropositive. The sample was PBMCs. The CDR3 protein is CASGGERGYTF. The CDR3 coding sequence is TGTGCCAGTGGTGGAGAGAGGGGCTACACCTTC. Variable domain in full (rest from reference TRBV15 and TRBJ1-2): DAMVIQNPRYQVTQFGKPVTLSCSQTLNHNVMYWYQQKSSQAPKLLFHYYDKDFNNEADTPDNFQSRRPNTSFCFLDIRSPGLGDTAMYLCASGGERGYTFGSGTRLTVV.